This T cell receptor (beta chain) was identified in a study of T cells in women clearing cervical HPV infection. Remarks on this clone: Sequencing ends 3 residues short of the CDR3 end; the germline J gene provides the rest.

The CDR3 contains 18 residues. The V gene's germline CDR1 is LNHNV and CDR2 YYDKDF (reference sequence). V was clipped by 4 bases and J by 0 bases; unmatched bases: 6. Produced via immunoSEQ multiplex PCR; TCRdb's table is partial and in-frame only. This sample's table has tens of thousands of clones. The receptor's source is a woman between 18 and 75 years old with a cervical HPV16 infection that either progressed to CIN3+ or cleared (not recorded which). The sample comprised blood buffy coat. This chain links TRBV15 with TRBJ2-6; 10 bases map to TRBD2. CDR3 sequence: CATSTRLAGDSGANVLTF. CDR3 DNA, as far as it was read: TGTGCCACCAGCACGAGACTAGCGGGTGACTCTGGGGCCAACGTC.